Presented here are 23 T cell receptor beta chains from one specimen sequenced in a study of CD8+CD57+ T cells in acquired aplastic anemia. CD8+CD57+ cell expansion, shown by flow cytometry, had occurred in the patients selected for sequencing. Genomic DNA constituted the template upon which TCR beta VDJ and CDR3 profiling was performed. TCRdb recomputed calls from the reads with MiXCR, one row per CDR3 protein. Found here are 170,000 or so distinct CDR3 sequences, roughly 63% of them singletons; the top ten hold about 39%. Sequenced: sorted CD4+, CD8+, or CD8+CD57+ T cells (not recorded which) from PBMCs. The receptors originated from a human donor with aplastic anemia.

This clonotype was counted a single time. The rearrangement uses TRBV19 and TRBJ1-5, with 9 bases that match TRBD1. Germline CDR1 is LNHDA and CDR2 is SQIVND (reference sequence). This CDR3 spans 17 amino acids. Losses at the gene ends were 6 bases for V and 7 bases for J; bases not matched to a gene: 16. Written as DNA, the CDR3 is TGTGCCAGTAGCACGGTTCCGGGACAGGGAATTCGGCAGCCCCAGCATTTT. This codes for CASSTVPGQGIRQPQHF.

CDR3 DNA sequence: TGCGCCAGCAGCCCGACAGCTGAGAACACTGAAGCTTTCTTT. It codes for CASSPTAENTEAFF. The chain uses TRBV5-1 and TRBJ1-1, with a tentative D call TRBD1 (5 bases). Germline assignment: CDR1 SGHRS and CDR2 YFSETQ. Trimming shortened V by 4 bases and J by 1 base, and 11 bases separated the two germline ends. The CDR3 consists of 14 residues.

This clonotype was recorded many times. The genes are TRBV12-5 and TRBJ1-5; D is undetermined. CDR1 and CDR2 (germline): LGHNT, FRNRAP. The CDR3 has 14 amino acids. Trimming stripped 0 bases from V and 2 bases from J, with 5 bases between. The CDR3 protein is CASGLVPGNQPQHF. The CDR3 DNA reads as TGTGCTAGTGGTTTGGTACCGGGCAATCAGCCCCAGCATTTT.

This clonotype occurred a few times. This chain joins TRBV15 and TRBJ2-5; 8 bases are shared with TRBD1. The trim removed 4 bases at V and 2 bases at J, leaving 6 bases unmatched. Germline V CDR1 and CDR2: LNHNV, YYDKDF (reference sequence). CDR3 size: 15 residues. This chain's CDR3 is CATSTVDRAQETQYF. CDR3 DNA: TGTGCCACCAGCACCGTGGACAGGGCGCAAGAGACCCAGTACTTC.

The chain has TRBV7-2 and TRBJ1-2; 7 nucleotides agree with TRBD1. CDR1 SGHTA and CDR2 FQGNSA come from the germline V gene. The length of the CDR3 is 14 residues. V lost 5 bases and J lost 0; bases outside the gene matches: 3. This CDR3 reads CASSTGQTNYGYTF. CDR3 nucleotides: TGTGCCAGCAGCACGGGACAGACTAACTATGGCTACACCTTC. Full variable domain (remainder filled in from reference TRBV7-2 and TRBJ1-2): GAGVSQSPSNKVTEKGKDVELRCDPISGHTALYWYRQSLGQGLEFLIYFQGNSAPDKSGLPSDRFSAERTGGSVSTLTIQRTQQEDSAVYLCASSTGQTNYGYTFGSGTRLTVV.

This clonotype was recorded once. The chain employs TRBV7-3 and TRBJ2-7, with 8 nucleotides matching TRBD2. The trim removed 5 bases at V and 7 bases at J, leaving 7 bases unmatched. The germline V gene has CDR1 SGHTA and CDR2 FQGTGA. The CDR3 loop spans 13 amino acids. CDR3 residues: CASSPGGLEEQYF. The CDR3 coding sequence is TGTGCCAGCAGCCCGGGGGGGTTGGAGGAGCAGTACTTC.

The chain employs TRBV2 and TRBJ2-2; D gene uncertain. The germline V gene has CDR1 SNHLY and CDR2 FYNNEI. V was clipped by 7 bases and J by 9 bases, with 12 bases between them. The CDR3 is made up of 12 amino acids. This chain's CDR3 is CASTDQPRELFF. The CDR3 nucleotides are TGTGCCAGCACAGATCAGCCGCGGGAGCTGTTTTTT. The entire variable domain, with the rest obtained from reference TRBV2 and TRBJ2-2, is as follows: EPEVTQTPSHQVTQMGQEVILRCVPISNHLYFYWYRQILGQKVEFLVSFYNNEISEKSEIFDDQFSVERPDGSNFTLKIRSTKLEDSAMYFCASTDQPRELFFGEGSRLTVL.

V usage is TRBV5-6 and J usage is TRBJ2-1; D possibly corresponds to TRBD1 (5 bases). The V end lost 0 bases, the J end lost 5 bases, and 12 bases lay between the germline ends. Germline assignment: CDR1 SGHDT and CDR2 YYEEEE. This CDR3 is built from 15 residues. CDR3 coding DNA: TGTGCCAGCAGCTTGGGGGGTTTAGGGGACAATGAGCAGTTCTTC. Its translation: CASSLGGLGDNEQFF.

There are many counts of this clonotype. The V call is TRBV9, the J call TRBJ2-7; either TRBD1 or TRBD2 may supply D (6 bases each). Trimming pared 3 bases from V and 3 bases from J, leaving 13 bases between. In germline, CDR1 is SGDLS, CDR2 YYNGEE. The CDR3 is made up of 14 amino acids. The CDR3 here is CASSAGDKYYEQYF. The CDR3 region has the DNA TGTGCCAGCAGCGCGGGGGACAAATACTACGAGCAGTACTTC.

The rearrangement uses TRBV10-3 and TRBJ2-3; D is unclear. Per germline, CDR1 ENHRY and CDR2 SYGVKD. The V end was cut by 7 bases, the J end by 2 bases, with 16 bases between. The CDR3 spans 15 residues. This CDR3 is CAITDQEKPTDTQYF. The CDR3 DNA sequence: TGTGCCATCACCGACCAAGAGAAACCCACAGATACGCAGTATTTT.

This clonotype was observed a single time. This chain connects TRBV2 to TRBJ2-5; 10 positions match TRBD2. Losses at the gene ends were 3 bases for V and 5 bases for J; bases not matched to a gene: 3. The CDR3 length is 14 residues. Germline V gives CDR1 SNHLY, CDR2 FYNNEI. CDR3 coding DNA: TGTGCCAGCAGTGAGGGACTAGCGAGGGAGACCCAGTACTTC. Its protein product is CASSEGLARETQYF.

This chain connects TRBV2 to TRBJ2-7; D is unclear. Germline values: CDR1 SNHLY, CDR2 FYNNEI. V was clipped by 7 bases and J by 2 bases, with 12 bases between them. The CDR3 runs 13 residues. The CDR3 here is CASTGLATYEQYF. CDR3 nucleotides: TGTGCCAGCACGGGTTTGGCCACCTACGAGCAGTACTTC.

The chain has TRBV25-1 and TRBJ2-1; 11 nucleotides agree with TRBD2. Germline-derived CDR1 and CDR2 are MGHDK and SYGVNS. The CDR3 sequence is 17 residues long. V shed 11 bases, J shed 8 bases, and the junction held 20 bases outside the gene matches. The chain's CDR3 is CAVAGSIAGGAIDEQFF. The DNA of the CDR3 is TGTGCCGTCGCAGGGTCAATAGCGGGGGGGGCCATTGATGAGCAGTTCTTC.

The V call is TRBV15, the J call TRBJ2-3, with unresolved D. Germline values: CDR1 LNHNV, CDR2 YYDKDF (reference sequence). This CDR3 is built from 9 residues. Between the trimmed V and J ends, which lost 10 bases and 10 bases, there was a span of 9 bases. CDR3 region: CAISGSQYF. The DNA for the CDR3 is TGTGCCATCTCGGGTTCGCAGTATTTT.

This clonotype was seen repeatedly, ten times or more. The chain is built from TRBV25-1 and TRBJ1-1, with D perhaps matching TRBD1 (5 bases). The CDR3 runs to 15 residues. Germline-derived CDR1 and CDR2 are MGHDK and SYGVNS. Trimming left V 10 bases short and J 0 bases short, with 18 bases between. DNA of the CDR3: TGTGCCAAGGTGATTCAGGGCTATCTGAACACTGAAGCTTTCTTT. Protein: CAKVIQGYLNTEAFF.

This clonotype has only a few counts. The chain couples TRBV2 to TRBJ1-2, with 10 bases matching TRBD1. The CDR3 runs to 12 residues. Germline trimming cut 6 bases from V and 8 bases from J; bases unmatched to any gene: 3. Germline assignment: CDR1 SNHLY and CDR2 FYNNEI. This CDR3 reads CASRGTGAGYTF. The CDR3 nucleotides are TGTGCCAGCAGGGGGACAGGGGCGGGCTACACCTTC.

This clonotype was seen just once. The rearrangement joins TRBV7-9 to TRBJ2-7; 9 bases are a match to TRBD2. The CDR3 is made up of 15 amino acids. Germline V CDR1 and CDR2: SEHNR, FQNEAQ (reference sequence). Germline trimming cut 5 bases from V and 1 base from J; bases unmatched to any gene: 6. Here the CDR3 reads CASSHSSGASYEQYF. In DNA, the CDR3 is TGTGCCAGCAGCCATTCTAGCGGGGCTTCCTACGAGCAGTACTTC.

This clonotype was observed many times. The CDR3 sequence is CSAESRDRAYNEQFF. DNA for the CDR3: TGCAGTGCTGAGTCGCGGGACAGGGCCTACAATGAGCAGTTCTTC. The rearrangement links TRBV20-1 to TRBJ2-1, with TRBD1 identical over 9 bases. This CDR3 has 15 amino acids. Germline CDR1 reads DFQATT; CDR2 reads SNEGSKA (reference sequence). V was pared by 5 bases and J by 2 bases, with 7 bases of the junction left unmatched.

The chain uses TRBV7-2 and TRBJ2-4, with 7 positions matching TRBD1. The V gene's germline CDR1 is SGHTA and CDR2 FQGNSA. CDR3 length: 14 amino acids. Unmatched junction bases numbered 1, after V lost 0 bases and J lost 5 bases. This CDR3 reads CASSLARGQNIQYF. The CDR3 nucleotides are TGTGCCAGCAGCTTAGCGAGGGGGCAAAACATTCAGTACTTC.

On this clonotype: As the CDR3 is not closed by the conserved phenylalanine or tryptophan, this likely results from a read error. The chain joins TRBV2 to TRBJ2-7, with 7 bases aligning to TRBD2. This CDR3 has 15 amino acids. The J segment lost 4 bases and the V segment lost 3 bases, leaving 9 bases of the junction unmatched. Germline V gene data show CDR1 as SNHLY and CDR2 as FYNNEI. The CDR3 DNA sequence: TGTGCCAGCAGTGATCTCGGACTAGAGTGGTACGAGCAGTACCTC. Translated: CASSDLGLEWYEQYL.

A few counts support this clonotype. The chain has TRBV4-1 and TRBJ2-2; 9 nucleotides agree with TRBD1. J was trimmed by 5 bases and V by 4 bases; bases with no gene match: 11. Germline V gives CDR1 MGHRA, CDR2 YSYEKL. The CDR3 has 17 amino acids. CDR3 in amino acids: CASSPWTGDRGTGELFF. CDR3 bases: TGCGCCAGCAGCCCCTGGACCGGAGACAGGGGGACCGGGGAGCTGTTTTTT.

In regard to this clonotype: A junction end diverges from the germline sequence, so it may reflect a read error. The chain employs TRBV19 and TRBJ1-1, with 7 bases lining up with TRBD1. The CDR3 runs to 15 residues. The germline gives CDR1 LNHDA, CDR2 SQIVND (reference sequence). This CDR3 reads CASSIDPTGRTEAFF. Here the CDR3 DNA reads TGTGCCAGCAGTATAGACCCGACAGGGAGGACTGAAGCTTTCTTT.

V gene TRBV20-1 combines with J gene TRBJ2-7; a possible D gene is TRBD2 (6 bases). CDR3 length: 13 amino acids. Trimming cost V 1 base and J 9 bases, with 16 bases left between them. The germline V gene encodes CDR1 DFQATT and CDR2 SNEGSKA (reference sequence). The CDR3 loop reads CSARGGAGFGQYF. CDR3 DNA: TGCAGTGCTAGAGGCGGGGCAGGTTTTGGGCAGTACTTC.